The 14 T cell receptor beta chains presented below share a single source sample, sequenced in a study of blood T cell repertoires in COVID-19. Produced via immunoSEQ multiplex PCR; TCRdb's table is partial and in-frame only. The table shows some 66,000 clones, with 88% occurring only once. Material: peripheral blood. The origin of the receptors is a woman aged 55-70 years with acute or convalescent COVID-19.

The rearrangement links TRBV5-1 to TRBJ1-6, with TRBD1 matching 8 bases. Trimming cost V 4 bases and J 8 bases; bases outside gene matches: 8. Germline CDR1 reads SGHRS; CDR2 reads YFSETQ. This CDR3 region has 15 residues. CDR3 loop: CASSPRTGKDSPLHF. The CDR3 nucleotides read TGCGCCAGCAGCCCGCGGACAGGGAAGGATTCACCCCTCCACTTT.

The sample holds one count of this clone. CDR3: CASSYSGQASNTIYF. CDR3 coding DNA: TGTGCCAGCAGTTACTCGGGACAGGCGTCGAACACCATATATTTT. This chain links TRBV6-5 with TRBJ1-3, with TRBD1 identical over 8 bases. The CDR3 has 15 amino acids. V shed 0 bases and J 7 bases; nucleotides not matched to a gene: 5. CDR1 is MNHEY and CDR2 is SVGAGI in the germline V gene.

Points on this clone: Because the CDR3's place on the DNA is in doubt, the DNA is left out and the CDR3 is given as listed by TCRdb. The CDR3 sequence: CATSEYTGKRAVRRGSEQYV. The gene calls are TRBV24-1 and TRBJ2-7; TRBD1, the table's D call, was not compared with the DNA. Germline V gene sequence: CDR1 KGHDR, CDR2 SFDVKD. The CDR3 is 20 residues long, ends included.

In DNA form, the CDR3 reads TGTGCCAGCGCTAGCGGGAGTAACACCGGGGAGCTGTTTTTT. Protein: CASASGSNTGELFF. V and J are TRBV13 and TRBJ2-2, with 10 positions matching TRBD2. Looked up from germline, CDR1 is PRHDT and CDR2 is FYEKMQ (reference sequence). The CDR3 covers 14 residues. J lost 2 bases, V lost 8 bases, and 2 bases had no gene match.

The DNA for the CDR3 is TGTGCCAGCAGTGGGCACCGGGACTGGGGTCAGCCCCAGCATTTT. This translates into CASSGHRDWGQPQHF. V usage is TRBV28 and J usage is TRBJ1-5; D perhaps matches TRBD1 (5 bases). The CDR3 loop spans 15 amino acids. V lost 5 bases and J 6 bases, leaving 17 bases between the germline ends. The germline gives CDR1 MDHEN, CDR2 SYDVKM.

The chain is built from TRBV5-4 and TRBJ2-2; the D gene is possibly TRBD1 (6 bases). CDR1 SGHNT and CDR2 YYREEE come from the germline V gene (reference sequence). The germline V and J ends were trimmed by 3 bases and 2 bases, with 8 bases remaining between them. This CDR3 is built from 14 residues. The CDR3 DNA reads TGTGCCAGCAGCTCGGGACAAAACACCGGGGAGCTGTTTTTT. This encodes CASSSGQNTGELFF.

The chain has TRBV5-5 and TRBJ2-3, with 9 positions matching TRBD1. CDR1 and CDR2 from the germline V gene are SGHKS and YYEKEE (reference sequence). The J segment lost 0 bases and the V segment lost 3 bases, leaving 2 bases of the junction unmatched. This CDR3 has 15 amino acids. The CDR3 bases are TGTGCCAGCAGCTGGACAGGGGATAGCACAGATACGCAGTATTTT. It yields the protein CASSWTGDSTDTQYF.

The chain carries TRBV2 and TRBJ2-3, with D tentatively TRBD1 (5 bases). V was clipped by 3 bases and J by 0 bases, with 7 bases between them. Germline V gene lookup returns CDR1 SNHLY and CDR2 FYNNEI. The CDR3 extends over 14 amino acids. The CDR3 sequence: CASSETESTDTQYF. The CDR3 DNA follows: TGTGCCAGCAGTGAGACAGAGAGCACAGATACGCAGTATTTT. Complete variable domain (other parts from reference TRBV2 and TRBJ2-3): EPEVTQTPSHQVTQMGQEVILRCVPISNHLYFYWYRQILGQKVEFLVSFYNNEISEKSEIFDDQFSVERPDGSNFTLKIRSTKLEDSAMYFCASSETESTDTQYFGPGTRLTVL.

To note about this clone: At one end, the junction sequence differs from germline, possibly due to a read error. V and J are TRBV29-1 and TRBJ1-1; tentative D call: TRBD1 (6 bases). The length of the CDR3 is 12 residues. Germline CDR1 reads SQVTM; CDR2 reads ANQGSEA. CDR3 in amino acids: CSVEGTPSEAFF. Here the CDR3 DNA reads TGCAGCGTCGAAGGGACACCCTCTGAAGCTTTCTTT.

J is TRBJ1-1 and V is TRBV9; D remains unclear. This CDR3 is built from 16 residues. Trimming left V 0 bases short and J 0 bases short, with 12 bases between. Germline V gene sequence: CDR1 SGDLS, CDR2 YYNGEE. In DNA form, the CDR3 reads TGTGCCAGCAGCGTAGGAAGCGATTTCATGAACACTGAAGCTTTCTTT. It yields the protein CASSVGSDFMNTEAFF.

This clone was recorded only once. The chain couples TRBV27 to TRBJ2-1; tentative D call: TRBD2 (6 bases). V lost 8 bases and J 8 bases, leaving 19 bases between the germline ends. The CDR3 consists of 14 residues. Germline V lookup: CDR1 MNHEY, CDR2 SMNVEV (reference sequence). CDR3 sequence reads: CASRFLGGTDEQFF. The CDR3 region has the DNA TGTGCCAGCCGCTTCTTGGGGGGTACCGATGAGCAGTTCTTC.

The chain recombines TRBV29-1 with TRBJ1-2, with 8 bases aligning to TRBD1. The ends lost 1 base at V and 5 bases at J; junction bases unmatched: 15. CDR1 and CDR2 (germline): SQVTM, ANQGSEA. The CDR3 has 17 amino acids. This chain's CDR3 is CSVEVRGSGRGLYGYTF. The CDR3 coding sequence is TGCAGCGTTGAAGTGCGAGGAAGCGGCAGGGGGCTTTATGGCTACACCTTC.

This chain uses TRBV10-3 with TRBJ1-1; no firm D call. V was shortened by 6 bases and J by 4 bases, with 9 bases between the two germline ends. CDR3 length: 12 residues. Germline-derived CDR1 and CDR2 are ENHRY and SYGVKD. The CDR3 sequence is CAIRGLTTEAFF. CDR3 sequence (DNA): TGTGCCATCAGGGGCTTAACCACTGAAGCTTTCTTT.

V usage is TRBV2 and J usage is TRBJ2-5, with D perhaps TRBD2 (7 bases). Trimming removed 2 bases at V and 4 bases at J, with 17 bases between. This CDR3 comprises 16 residues. Germline V gene data show CDR1 as SNHLY and CDR2 as FYNNEI. CDR3 amino acids: CASSEFGGGGLETQYF. In DNA, the CDR3 is TGTGCCAGCAGTGAATTCGGGGGAGGGGGTTTAGAGACCCAGTACTTC.